The 5 T cell receptor beta chains below come from one sample, sequenced in a study of cytomegalovirus exposure and HLA in healthy donors. Clones were sequenced by immunoSEQ multiplex PCR, and TCRdb holds only the in-frame ones, with some missing. The sample includes approximately 200,000 clones, roughly 82% seen only once; the top ten take less than 9%. Material for sequencing was PBMCs. Receptors were obtained from a man aged 18-30 years in good health and CMV-seropositive.

This clone was seen more than once but under ten times. The chain is built from TRBV7-9 and TRBJ2-5, with TRBD1 matching over 8 bases. Trimming removed 3 bases from V and 3 bases from J; junction bases left unmatched: 3. This CDR3 has 14 amino acids. Germline V gives CDR1 SEHNR, CDR2 FQNEAQ (reference sequence). The CDR3 loop reads CASSFMDREETQYF. The CDR3 nucleotides are TGTGCCAGCAGCTTCATGGACAGGGAAGAGACCCAGTACTTC.

The table lists this clone with many counts. CDR3 amino acids: CASTTGYGYTF. The CDR3 region has the DNA TGTGCCAGCACGACGGGGTACGGCTACACCTTC. The V gene is TRBV28, the J gene TRBJ1-2; unclear D gene. The germline V gene has CDR1 MDHEN and CDR2 SYDVKM. The V end was cut by 7 bases, the J end by 8 bases, with 11 bases between. This CDR3 has 11 residues.

In DNA, the CDR3 is TGTGCCAGCAGCTTTAGCGGGGACCTTTCCTACGAGCAGTACTTC. Translation gives CASSFSGDLSYEQYF. The chain has TRBV7-9 and TRBJ2-7, with TRBD2 identical over 8 bases. Germline CDR1 and CDR2: SEHNR and FQNEAQ (reference sequence). V lost 3 bases and J lost 1; bases outside the gene matches: 5. The CDR3 has 15 residues.

V gene TRBV27 combines with J gene TRBJ2-7; D possibly corresponds to TRBD1 (6 bases). CDR1 is MNHEY, CDR2 SMNVEV, per germline (reference sequence). This CDR3 region has 17 residues. The germline V and J ends were trimmed by 4 bases and 1 base, with 20 bases remaining between them. CDR3 amino acids: CASSYGIAGTHSYEQYF. The CDR3 coding sequence is TGTGCCAGCAGTTACGGAATCGCCGGGACACATTCCTACGAGCAGTACTTC.

The CDR3 is CASRKAGASRYEQYF. The CDR3 nucleotides are TGTGCCAGCAGAAAAGCGGGGGCTTCCCGCTACGAGCAGTACTTC. The chain employs TRBV11-2 and TRBJ2-7; 8 bases align to TRBD2. Germline V lookup: CDR1 SGHAT, CDR2 FQNNGV. V gave up 6 bases and J gave up 3 bases; unmatched junction bases: 10. The CDR3 contains 15 residues.